Presented here are 21 T cell receptor beta chains from one specimen sequenced in a study of shared clonotypes between healthy human individuals (TCRdb year 2020). Libraries came from the immunoSEQ multiplex PCR assay. Entries here come from immuneACCESS through TCRdb and include only in-frame sequences with V and J called. Some clones fail to appear in such tables; in the studies checked, an unresolved V gene covers under half of the shortfall, and the cause of the remainder is unknown. Across this sample there are some 500,000 clones, with 95% to 97% seen only once. Clones ranked in the top ten supply about 0.064% of the sample. Sequences were obtained from naive CD4+ T cells sorted from blood. The sample's cell subset or site label, in plain terms: CD45RA+ positively selected. The receptors derive from a woman aged 25 to 45 in good health.

The chain is built from TRBV25-1 and TRBJ2-1; D ambiguous. The CDR3 has 13 amino acids. In germline, CDR1 is MGHDK, CDR2 SYGVNS. The V and J ends lost 3 bases and 1 base respectively, with 4 bases between them. CDR3 nucleotides: TGTGCCAGCAGTGACAGTTCCTACAATGAGCAGTTCTTC. The encoded protein is CASSDSSYNEQFF.

This chain uses TRBV5-1 with TRBJ2-5; 9 nucleotides match TRBD1. The J call is in doubt because the DNA end fits TRBJ2-7 better. The CDR3 totals 15 residues. From germline, CDR1 is SGHRS and CDR2 YFSETQ. The CDR3 protein is CASSPGQGGVYEQYF. The CDR3 DNA follows: TGCGCCAGCAGCCCGGGACAGGGTGGAGTCTACGAGCAGTACTTC.

V usage is TRBV27 and J usage is TRBJ1-5, with a weak D call TRBD1 (5 bases). Germline V gene sequence: CDR1 MNHEY, CDR2 SMNVEV (reference sequence). CDR3 length equals 14 residues. Trimming cost V 2 bases and J 11 bases, with 16 bases left between them. Here the CDR3 reads CASSLSRQSGAQHF. CDR3 bases: TGTGCCAGCAGTTTAAGCCGACAGAGCGGTGCCCAGCATTTT.

The chain has TRBV28 and TRBJ1-5; D is ambiguous. The length of the CDR3 is 12 residues. In germline, CDR1 is MDHEN, CDR2 SYDVKM. Trimming pared 5 bases from V and 5 bases from J, leaving 7 bases between. CDR3: CASSPLDQPQHF. The CDR3 DNA reads TGTGCCAGCAGTCCCCTAGATCAGCCCCAGCATTTT.

V and J are TRBV28 and TRBJ1-5; possible D gene TRBD1, 5 bases. Per germline, CDR1 MDHEN and CDR2 SYDVKM. The CDR3 totals 13 residues. Trimming took 5 bases from V and 9 from J, leaving 14 bases between them. For the CDR3, the DNA is TGTGCCAGCAGTAGACAGTCCTTCCGGCCCCAGCATTTT. Translated, it gives CASSRQSFRPQHF.

The rearrangement joins TRBV6-1 to TRBJ2-1; TRBD2 matches at 8 bases. CDR1 and CDR2 (germline): MNHNS, SASEGT. This CDR3 region has 15 residues. J was trimmed by 2 bases and V by 6 bases; bases with no gene match: 6. Written as DNA, the CDR3 is TGTGCCAGCAGCATAGGAGCGGGAGCCTACAATGAGCAGTTCTTC. This gives the protein CASSIGAGAYNEQFF.

In regard to this clone: An end of the junction differs from the germline gene, which may be a read error. This sequence joins TRBV7-2 and TRBJ1-2, with a possible D match to TRBD1 (5 bases). The CDR3 loop spans 14 amino acids. CDR1 and CDR2 (germline): SGHTA, FQGNSA. CDR3 nucleotides: TGTGCCAGCAGCTTAATGGAGGGGCACTACGGCTACACCTTC. Amino acids: CASSLMEGHYGYTF.

The V and J genes are TRBV30 and TRBJ1-5; 7 positions agree with TRBD1. Germline CDR1 is GTSNPN and CDR2 is SVGIG (reference sequence). The V gene end was trimmed by 6 bases and the J gene end by 1 base; junction bases not matched to a gene: 3. This CDR3 is 13 amino acids long. The CDR3 DNA reads as TGTGCCTGCGGGACAGCGAGCAATCAGCCCCAGCATTTT. Its protein is CACGTASNQPQHF.

V gene TRBV11-2 combines with J gene TRBJ2-5; 7 bases are shared with TRBD1. Matching the DNA end better, TRBJ2-7 makes the J call doubtful. The CDR3 is 14 amino acids. The germline V gene encodes CDR1 SGHAT and CDR2 FQNNGV. CDR3 in amino acids: CASSLPGQITEQYF. The DNA for the CDR3 is TGTGCCAGCAGCCTGCCGGGACAGATTACCGAGCAGTACTTC.

V and J are TRBV29-1 and TRBJ2-3, with 9 bases matching TRBD2. Germline V lookup: CDR1 SQVTM, CDR2 ANQGSEA. V gave up 4 bases and J gave up 4 bases; unmatched junction bases: 9. The CDR3 totals 15 residues. CDR3 amino acids: CSVVNLAGMSDTQYF. In nucleotides, the CDR3 is TGCAGCGTTGTTAATCTAGCGGGAATGTCAGATACGCAGTATTTT.

The CDR3 nucleotides are TGCGCCAGCAGCCAAGTAACCACCGGGGAGCTGTTTTTT. This codes for CASSQVTTGELFF. The chain employs TRBV4-1 and TRBJ2-2, with unresolved D. This CDR3 spans 13 amino acids. The V end lost 1 base, the J end lost 4 bases, and 4 bases lay between the germline ends. Looked up from germline, CDR1 is MGHRA and CDR2 is YSYEKL.

V usage is TRBV6-5 and J usage is TRBJ1-2; D is ambiguous. Germline CDR1 is MNHEY and CDR2 is SVGAGI. V lost 6 bases, J lost 6 bases, and 17 bases lay in between. This CDR3 has 14 residues. The CDR3 bases are TGTGCCAGCAGACCAACCCGGACGCCGCATGGCTACACCTTC. Its protein is CASRPTRTPHGYTF.

The chain has TRBV7-2 and TRBJ2-7, with D hard to call. From germline, CDR1 is SGHTA and CDR2 FQGNSA. Trimming left V 5 bases short and J 7 bases short, with 9 bases between. The CDR3 runs 11 residues. CDR3 in amino acids: CASSLPREQYF. The CDR3 DNA reads TGTGCCAGCAGCCTTCCCCGAGAGCAGTACTTC.

About this clone itself: Additional DNA sequences in this sample encode the identical CDR3. The chain employs TRBV28 and TRBJ1-2; D remains ambiguous. V was pared by 2 bases and J by 5 bases, with 9 bases between. CDR1 is MDHEN and CDR2 is SYDVKM in the germline V gene. This CDR3 contains 13 residues. The CDR3 is CASSLGQNYGYTF. The CDR3 DNA reads as TGTGCCAGCAGTTTAGGTCAGAATTATGGCTACACCTTC.

This clone was seen more than once but under ten times. This rearrangement joins TRBV28 to TRBJ1-5; weak D call: TRBD1 (5 bases). The germline gives CDR1 MDHEN, CDR2 SYDVKM. The CDR3 length is 14 residues. V lost 7 bases and J lost 7, with 17 bases in between. CDR3 bases: TGTGCCAGCAAAGCAGGGCAAACGAGGCAGCCCCAGCATTTT. This sequence encodes CASKAGQTRQPQHF.

The V and J genes are TRBV14 and TRBJ2-2, with 10 bases fitting TRBD2. The junction had 11 bases not matched to a gene; V was cut back by 7 bases and J by 6 bases. Germline CDR1 and CDR2: SGHDN and FVKESK. This CDR3 is built from 16 residues. The CDR3 DNA reads as TGTGCCAGCACCAGAGGGTTAGCGGGAGGCGCCGGGGAGCTGTTTTTT. It is translated as CASTRGLAGGAGELFF.

V usage is TRBV19 and J usage is TRBJ1-1; perhaps TRBD1 as D (6 bases). Germline CDR1 reads LNHDA; CDR2 reads SQIVND (reference sequence). This CDR3 contains 14 residues. Trimming took off 5 bases at V and 2 bases at J, with 12 bases between the two ends. CDR3 nucleotide sequence: TGTGCCAGTAGTTTGACAGGAAAAAACACTGAAGCTTTCTTT. Protein sequence: CASSLTGKNTEAFF.

Concerning this clone itself: Other DNA sequences in the sample encode the same CDR3. The chain uses TRBV5-1 and TRBJ2-3; D unclear. The ends were cut back, 0 bases at V and 0 bases at J, with 5 bases in the middle. The CDR3 spans 14 residues. Germline CDR1 and CDR2: SGHRS and YFSETQ. CDR3 sequence reads: CASSLDSSTDTQYF. For the CDR3, the DNA is TGCGCCAGCAGCTTGGACAGTAGCACAGATACGCAGTATTTT.

The gene calls are TRBV5-1 and TRBJ2-2; D is unresolved. The germline gives CDR1 SGHRS, CDR2 YFSETQ. V was clipped by 1 base and J by 2 bases, with 15 bases between them. The CDR3 is 17 amino acids. CDR3 nucleotides: TGCGCCAGCAGCTTGAGGTTGGTCAGAGACAACACCGGGGAGCTGTTTTTT. Encoded protein: CASSLRLVRDNTGELFF.

The chain couples TRBV28 to TRBJ1-1, with a weak D call TRBD1 (6 bases). Trimming cost V 6 bases and J 4 bases, with 15 bases left between them. This CDR3 has 14 amino acids. Per the germline V gene, CDR1 is MDHEN and CDR2 is SYDVKM. CDR3 in DNA: TGTGCCAGCAGGCCAACAGGGAGAGGCACTGAAGCTTTCTTT. It codes for CASRPTGRGTEAFF.

This chain uses TRBV7-6 with TRBJ2-1; 11 bases fit TRBD2. Germline values: CDR1 SGHVS, CDR2 FNYEAQ. The CDR3 extends over 14 amino acids. V trimming: 3 bases; J trimming: 7 bases; junction bases outside the gene matches: 2. CDR3: CASSFTSGSNEQFF. In DNA, the CDR3 is TGTGCCAGCAGCTTCACTAGCGGGAGTAATGAGCAGTTCTTC.